Listed below are T cell receptor beta chains from one sample, sequenced in a study of OX40 agonist ivuxolimab in advanced cancers. Sequencing used immunoSEQ multiplex PCR; TCRdb keeps in-frame clones, though not all of them. Of some 20,000 clones listed, under 90% are singletons. The specimen comprised CD4+ or CD8+ T cells sorted from blood, sampled in a trial of the OX40 agonist ivuxolimab. Receptors originate from an adult with an advanced solid tumor such as melanoma, head and neck, liver or kidney cancer. The CDR3 runs from the conserved cysteine through the conserved F or W. The D gene is left open where the match is weak. Size is omitted from some rows. Given values are once, few, many or a class for expanded clones.

clone size,J gene,D gene,V gene,CDR3 DNA,CDR3 protein
once,TRBJ2-7,-,TRBV30,TGTGCCTGGAGTGTAGCTTCCTACGAGCAGTACTTC,CAWSVASYEQYF
-,TRBJ1-2,-,TRBV2,TGTGCCAGCAGTGATACAGGGTTTAATGGCTACACCTTC,CASSDTGFNGYTF
-,TRBJ2-1,TRBD1,TRBV28,TGTGCCAGCAGAAATAGGGGGCCCTCCTACAATGAGCAGTTCTTC,CASRNRGPSYNEQFF
few,TRBJ2-6,-,TRBV29-1,TGCAGCGTTGAAGGGCAGTCTGGGGCCAACGTCCTGACTTTC,CSVEGQSGANVLTF
-,TRBJ2-2,-,TRBV28,TGTGCCAGCAGTCCCGCCGGAGCGCGTGACACCGGGGAGCTGTTTTTT,CASSPAGARDTGELFF
-,TRBJ2-5,TRBD2,TRBV7-9,TGTGCCAGCAGACGGGGGGAGGAGACCCAGTACTTC,CASRRGEETQYF
-,TRBJ2-3,TRBD2,TRBV7-2,TGTGCCAGCAGAAATAGCGGGAGGAGGTCAGATACGCAGTATTTT,CASRNSGRRSDTQYF
-,TRBJ2-1,-,TRBV5-4,TGTGCCAGCAGCCTAGTTAGGTTAAATGAGCAGTTCTTC,CASSLVRLNEQFF
-,TRBJ2-7,-,TRBV7-9,TGTGCCAGCAGCGGAGGAGGGTTTTCCTACGAGCAGTACTTC,CASSGGGFSYEQYF
-,TRBJ1-2,-,TRBV6-1,TGTGCCAGCAATGACGGGTGGGGCTATGGCTACACCTTC,CASNDGWGYGYTF
few,TRBJ1-5,-,TRBV4-1,TGCGCCAGCAGCCAGAGAGAGGACAGATACAATCAGCCCCAGCATTTT,CASSQREDRYNQPQHF
once,TRBJ2-5,TRBD2,TRBV18,TGTGCCAGCTCACCCGCGGGGGTGCAAGAGACCCAGTACTTC,CASSPAGVQETQYF
-,TRBJ2-5,-,TRBV5-4,TGTGCCAGCAGCCCCCCGGGGGTAGAGACCCAGTACTTC,CASSPPGVETQYF
-,TRBJ2-5,-,TRBV14,TGTGCCAGCAGCCAAGCTGACTTGGAGACCCAGTACTTC,CASSQADLETQYF
-,TRBJ2-5,-,TRBV15,TGTGCCACCAGCAGAGATATCGGGGCTCAAGAGACCCAGTACTTC,CATSRDIGAQETQYF
-,TRBJ1-4,-,TRBV30,TGTGCCTGGAGTCAAGGCGGGGGAGGGGCGCGCGAAAAACTGTTTTTT,CAWSQGGGGAREKLFF
-,TRBJ2-1,TRBD2,TRBV6-1,TGTGCCAGCAGTGAAGCGCACGGGGGGGAGCAGTTCTTC,CASSEAHGGEQFF
few,TRBJ2-7,TRBD2,TRBV6-5,TGTGCCAGCAGCCCGGGACTAGCGGGTTTCTACGAGCAGTACTTC,CASSPGLAGFYEQYF
once,TRBJ2-5,-,TRBV20-1,TGCAGTGCTAGCAAAGAGACCCAGTACTTC,CSASKETQYF
-,TRBJ2-3,TRBD2,TRBV4-3,TGCGCCAGCAGCCAAGCGGGGGGTACGCAGTATTTT,CASSQAGGTQYF
-,TRBJ2-6,-,TRBV5-5,TGTGCCAGCAGCCCTTTCGGGCCTGGGGCCAACGTCCTGACTTTC,CASSPFGPGANVLTF
once,TRBJ2-7,TRBD2,TRBV6-5,TGTGCCAGCAGTTACTCATCAGCGGGGGGAACCTACGAGCAGTACTTC,CASSYSSAGGTYEQYF
-,TRBJ2-7,-,TRBV28,TGTGCCAGCAGTCTTAGCGTCGGCAACGAGCAGTACTTC,CASSLSVGNEQYF
-,TRBJ1-3,TRBD1,TRBV7-9,TGTGCCAGCGGGGGACAGTACTCTGGAAACACCATATATTTT,CASGGQYSGNTIYF
-,TRBJ1-2,-,TRBV10-1,TGCGCCAGCAGTGAGACGGGGGCTAACCCCCCGGGAGGCTACACCTTC,CASSETGANPPGGYTF
-,TRBJ1-5,-,TRBV4-3,TGCGCCAGCAGCCAAGATACAGGGTGGAATCAGCCCCAGCATTTT,CASSQDTGWNQPQHF
-,TRBJ2-5,-,TRBV28,TGTGCCAGCAGCTTTAGTGTGGGACTTAGAAGGAGGGAGCAAGAGACCCAGTACTTC,CASSFSVGLRRREQETQYF
-,TRBJ2-7,TRBD1,TRBV18,TGTGCCAGCTCACCCAGACAGGGCTACGAGCAGTACTTC,CASSPRQGYEQYF
-,TRBJ1-4,-,TRBV7-2,TGTGCCAGCAGCTTCAGTACAGCTGGAGAAAAACTGTTTTTT,CASSFSTAGEKLFF
once,TRBJ1-4,TRBD1,TRBV6-5,TGTGCCAGCAGTCGGGACAGGGATAATGAAAAACTGTTTTTT,CASSRDRDNEKLFF
once,TRBJ1-3,-,TRBV4-3,TGCGCCAGCAGCCAAGATCAGGTTTTATCTGGAAACACCATATATTTT,CASSQDQVLSGNTIYF
-,TRBJ1-2,-,TRBV7-9,TGTGCCAGCAGCTTCGCCGGACGGGGGGACGGCTACACCTTC,CASSFAGRGDGYTF
-,TRBJ2-3,-,TRBV4-3,TGCGCCAGCAGCCAAGCCCCCCCTCCCACAGATACGCAGTATTTT,CASSQAPPPTDTQYF
-,TRBJ2-3,-,TRBV27,TGTGCCAGCAGCAGATGGCGGGATACGCAGTATTTT,CASSRWRDTQYF
-,TRBJ2-5,-,TRBV6-7,TGTGCCAGCAGTTACCCCTACGGACGTTGGGAGACCCAGTACTTC,CASSYPYGRWETQYF
once,TRBJ1-4,TRBD1,TRBV5-1,TGCGCCAGCAGCTCGGGGACAGTACAAAATGAAAAACTGTTTTTT,CASSSGTVQNEKLFF
-,TRBJ2-1,TRBD1,TRBV15,TGTGCCACAACGACAGGGGGCAGGAGCTCCTACAATGAGCAGTTCTTC,CATTTGGRSSYNEQFF
-,TRBJ1-2,TRBD1,TRBV7-9,TGTGCCAGCAGCTTAAATACAGGGGGCGATGGCTACACCTTC,CASSLNTGGDGYTF
-,TRBJ2-7,-,TRBV5-4,TGTGCCAGCAGCCTCACCTACGAGCAGTACTTC,CASSLTYEQYF
once,TRBJ1-1,-,TRBV2,TGTGCCAGCAGCCAGACACTAAACACTGAAGCTTTCTTT,CASSQTLNTEAFF
-,TRBJ2-5,TRBD2,TRBV2,TGTGCCAGCAGGCTAGCGGGGAAGACCCAGTACTTC,CASRLAGKTQYF
-,TRBJ2-3,-,TRBV6-6,TGTGCCAGCAGTTCCCTGACAGGACTTGCGGATACGCAGTATTTT,CASSSLTGLADTQYF